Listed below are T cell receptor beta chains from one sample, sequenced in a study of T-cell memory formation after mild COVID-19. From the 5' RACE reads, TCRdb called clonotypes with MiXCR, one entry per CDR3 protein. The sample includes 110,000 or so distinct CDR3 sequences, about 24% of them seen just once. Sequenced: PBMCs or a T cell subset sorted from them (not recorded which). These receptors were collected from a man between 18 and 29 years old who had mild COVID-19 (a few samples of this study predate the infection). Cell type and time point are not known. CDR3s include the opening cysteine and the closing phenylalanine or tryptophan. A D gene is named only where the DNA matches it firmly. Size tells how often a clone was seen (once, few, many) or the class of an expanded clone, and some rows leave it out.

cdr3_aa: CASSGVGSGNTIYF
cdr3_nt: TGTGCCAGCAGCGGTGTGGGCTCTGGAAACACCATATATTTT
j_call: TRBJ1-3
clone_size: NA
v_call: TRBV7-6
d_call: NA

cdr3_aa: CASGKQGARGYTF
cdr3_nt: TGTGCCAGCGGAAAACAGGGGGCGCGTGGCTACACCTTC
j_call: TRBJ1-2
clone_size: many
v_call: TRBV7-2
d_call: TRBD1

cdr3_aa: CASSDRAYNSPLHF
cdr3_nt: TGTGCCAGCTCTGACAGGGCCTATAATTCACCCCTCCACTTT
j_call: TRBJ1-6
clone_size: few
v_call: TRBV18
d_call: TRBD1

cdr3_aa: CASSLAGRLTTGELFF
cdr3_nt: TGCGCCAGCAGCTTGGCCGGACGTCTTACTACCGGGGAGCTGTTTTTT
j_call: TRBJ2-2
clone_size: few
v_call: TRBV5-1
d_call: NA

cdr3_aa: CASSPDGGVSSYGYTF
cdr3_nt: TGCGCCAGCAGCCCAGACGGGGGGGTCTCCTCCTATGGCTACACCTTC
j_call: TRBJ1-2
clone_size: NA
v_call: TRBV4-3
d_call: NA

cdr3_aa: CASSSGQEIYNEQFF
cdr3_nt: TGTGCCAGCAGCTCCGGACAGGAGATCTACAATGAGCAGTTCTTC
j_call: TRBJ2-1
clone_size: few
v_call: TRBV7-9
d_call: TRBD1

cdr3_aa: CSASAGQGSSYEQYF
cdr3_nt: TGCAGTGCTAGCGCGGGACAGGGGTCCTCCTACGAGCAGTACTTC
j_call: TRBJ2-7
clone_size: NA
v_call: TRBV20-1
d_call: TRBD1

cdr3_aa: CASSVALGDEQFF
cdr3_nt: TGTGCCAGCAGCGTAGCTTTAGGGGATGAGCAGTTCTTC
j_call: TRBJ2-1
clone_size: NA
v_call: TRBV9
d_call: NA

cdr3_aa: CASSLVAGGINEQFF
cdr3_nt: TGTGCCAGCAGCTTAGTTGCGGGGGGTATCAATGAGCAGTTCTTC
j_call: TRBJ2-1
clone_size: few
v_call: TRBV11-2
d_call: TRBD2

cdr3_aa: CASSSSPVGPDYGYTF
cdr3_nt: TGTGCCAGCAGCTCCAGTCCGGTCGGACCAGACTATGGCTACACCTTC
j_call: TRBJ1-2
clone_size: NA
v_call: TRBV7-2
d_call: NA

cdr3_aa: CASCRGSTGELFF
cdr3_nt: TGTGCCAGCTGCAGGGGGAGCACCGGGGAGCTGTTTTTT
j_call: TRBJ2-2
clone_size: NA
v_call: TRBV7-6
d_call: TRBD1

cdr3_aa: CSARLLTEAFF
cdr3_nt: TGCAGTGCTAGACTCCTGACTGAAGCTTTCTTT
j_call: TRBJ1-1
clone_size: few
v_call: TRBV20-1
d_call: NA

cdr3_aa: CSARDLRGGEKLFF
cdr3_nt: TGCAGTGCTAGAGATCTCAGGGGCGGAGAAAAACTGTTTTTT
j_call: TRBJ1-4
clone_size: many
v_call: TRBV20-1
d_call: NA

cdr3_aa: CASSQLVTDTQYF
cdr3_nt: TGTGCCAGCAGCCAATTGGTCACAGATACGCAGTATTTT
j_call: TRBJ2-3
clone_size: NA
v_call: TRBV14
d_call: NA

cdr3_aa: CASSQEPGQETQYF
cdr3_nt: TGCGCCAGCAGCCAAGAGCCAGGCCAAGAGACCCAGTACTTC
j_call: TRBJ2-5
clone_size: few
v_call: TRBV4-1
d_call: NA

cdr3_aa: CASSQGRSTDTQYF
cdr3_nt: TGCGCCAGCAGCCAGGGCAGAAGCACAGATACGCAGTATTTT
j_call: TRBJ2-3
clone_size: NA
v_call: TRBV4-3
d_call: NA

cdr3_aa: CASSRRSGRETQYF
cdr3_nt: TGTGCCAGCAGTAGGCGGTCGGGAAGGGAGACCCAGTACTTC
j_call: TRBJ2-5
clone_size: few
v_call: TRBV28
d_call: NA

cdr3_aa: CSVDTGTDTQYF
cdr3_nt: TGCAGCGTTGACACAGGCACAGATACGCAGTATTTT
j_call: TRBJ2-3
clone_size: once
v_call: TRBV29-1
d_call: NA

cdr3_aa: CASSQGLAGGNTGELFF
cdr3_nt: TGTGCCAGCAGCCAGGGACTAGCGGGGGGCAACACCGGGGAGCTGTTTTTT
j_call: TRBJ2-2
clone_size: few
v_call: TRBV4-2
d_call: TRBD2

cdr3_aa: CASSYFSGQETQYF
cdr3_nt: TGTGCCAGCAGTTACTTCAGCGGGCAAGAGACCCAGTACTTC
j_call: TRBJ2-5
clone_size: NA
v_call: TRBV6-5
d_call: NA

cdr3_aa: CASSLQGSLGTEAFF
cdr3_nt: TGTGCCAGCAGCTTACAGGGATCGTTGGGCACTGAAGCTTTCTTT
j_call: TRBJ1-1
clone_size: NA
v_call: TRBV7-6
d_call: NA

cdr3_aa: CASSQEEGVGYGYTF
cdr3_nt: TGCGCCAGCAGCCAAGAGGAGGGGGTGGGCTATGGCTACACCTTC
j_call: TRBJ1-2
clone_size: NA
v_call: TRBV4-1
d_call: NA

cdr3_aa: CASSLRDIQYF
cdr3_nt: TGTGCCAGCAGCTTGAGGGACATTCAGTACTTC
j_call: TRBJ2-4
clone_size: NA
v_call: TRBV5-6
d_call: NA

cdr3_aa: CASGYASGSYNEQFF
cdr3_nt: TGTGCTAGTGGATACGCGAGCGGCTCCTACAATGAGCAGTTCTTC
j_call: TRBJ2-1
clone_size: few
v_call: TRBV12-5
d_call: NA

cdr3_aa: CASSSLGGGYEQYF
cdr3_nt: TGTGCCAGCAGTTCCCTGGGGGGGGGCTACGAGCAGTACTTC
j_call: TRBJ2-7
clone_size: few
v_call: TRBV27
d_call: TRBD2

cdr3_aa: CASSLGTVSAFF
cdr3_nt: TGTGCCAGCAGTTTAGGGACAGTCTCGGCTTTCTTT
j_call: TRBJ1-1
clone_size: NA
v_call: TRBV12-3/TRBV12-4
d_call: NA

cdr3_aa: CASSVPLGSYTF
cdr3_nt: TGTGCCAGCAGCGTACCCCTGGGGTCCTACACCTTC
j_call: TRBJ1-2
clone_size: few
v_call: TRBV7-9
d_call: NA

cdr3_aa: CASSFVPARGGAEAFF
cdr3_nt: TGTGCCAGCAGTTTCGTCCCGGCGCGGGGTGGGGCTGAAGCTTTCTTT
j_call: TRBJ1-1
clone_size: NA
v_call: TRBV6-2/TRBV6-3
d_call: NA

cdr3_aa: CASSFPGGEQFF
cdr3_nt: TGTGCCAGCAGTTTCCCGGGGGGGGAGCAGTTCTTC
j_call: TRBJ2-1
clone_size: NA
v_call: TRBV12-3/TRBV12-4
d_call: TRBD2

cdr3_aa: CASSPGGFSSYEQYF
cdr3_nt: TGTGCCAGCTCCCCGGGGGGCTTTAGCTCCTACGAGCAGTACTTC
j_call: TRBJ2-7
clone_size: NA
v_call: TRBV18
d_call: NA

cdr3_aa: CAISPTSGGIYEQYF
cdr3_nt: TGTGCCATCAGTCCCACTAGCGGGGGTATCTACGAGCAGTACTTC
j_call: TRBJ2-7
clone_size: NA
v_call: TRBV10-3
d_call: TRBD2

cdr3_aa: CASRGGSTDTQYF
cdr3_nt: TGTGCCAGCCGGGGTGGGAGCACAGATACGCAGTATTTT
j_call: TRBJ2-3
clone_size: few
v_call: TRBV6-2/TRBV6-3
d_call: NA

cdr3_aa: CSARGYPYGYTF
cdr3_nt: TGCAGTGCTAGGGGTTATCCCTATGGCTACACCTTC
j_call: TRBJ1-2
clone_size: NA
v_call: TRBV20-1
d_call: NA

cdr3_aa: CASSVGQGLKETQYF
cdr3_nt: TGTGCCAGCAGTGTTGGACAGGGCCTAAAAGAGACCCAGTACTTC
j_call: TRBJ2-5
clone_size: few
v_call: TRBV6-1
d_call: TRBD1

cdr3_aa: CASSRTGGVDTQYF
cdr3_nt: TGCGCCAGCAGCCGGACAGGGGGAGTCGATACGCAGTATTTT
j_call: TRBJ2-3
clone_size: few
v_call: TRBV5-1
d_call: TRBD1

cdr3_aa: CASGTLGYGYTF
cdr3_nt: TGTGCCAGTGGAACCTTGGGATATGGCTACACCTTC
j_call: TRBJ1-2
clone_size: NA
v_call: TRBV19
d_call: NA

cdr3_aa: CSVVPGGRTEAFF
cdr3_nt: TGCAGCGTTGTCCCAGGGGGGAGAACTGAAGCTTTCTTT
j_call: TRBJ1-1
clone_size: NA
v_call: TRBV29-1
d_call: TRBD1

cdr3_aa: CASSLRTRTGSGANVLTF
cdr3_nt: TGTGCCAGCAGCTTGAGGACTCGGACAGGCTCTGGGGCCAACGTCCTGACTTTC
j_call: TRBJ2-6
clone_size: few
v_call: TRBV5-6
d_call: TRBD1

cdr3_aa: CASSQDDNFSAEAFF
cdr3_nt: TGCGCCAGCAGCCAGGACGACAATTTCTCGGCTGAAGCTTTCTTT
j_call: TRBJ1-1
clone_size: NA
v_call: TRBV4-1
d_call: NA

cdr3_aa: CAWSDTFSYEQYF
cdr3_nt: TGTGCCTGGAGTGACACCTTCTCCTACGAGCAGTACTTC
j_call: TRBJ2-7
clone_size: NA
v_call: TRBV30
d_call: NA

cdr3_aa: CASSFGDRAYNEQFF
cdr3_nt: TGTGCCAGCAGCTTCGGCGACAGGGCCTACAATGAGCAGTTCTTC
j_call: TRBJ2-1
clone_size: many
v_call: TRBV5-6
d_call: TRBD1

cdr3_aa: CASSYTKQGGTQPQHF
cdr3_nt: TGTGCCAGCAGTTACACAAAACAGGGTGGCACTCAGCCCCAGCATTTT
j_call: TRBJ1-5
clone_size: NA
v_call: TRBV6-6
d_call: NA

cdr3_aa: CASSPPHEDQETQYF
cdr3_nt: TGCGCCAGCAGCCCGCCCCATGAGGACCAAGAGACCCAGTACTTC
j_call: TRBJ2-5
clone_size: NA
v_call: TRBV4-1
d_call: NA

cdr3_aa: CASSVGNTEAFF
cdr3_nt: TGTGCCAGCAGTGTAGGGAACACTGAAGCTTTCTTT
j_call: TRBJ1-1
clone_size: few
v_call: TRBV25-1
d_call: NA

cdr3_aa: CASSFLSGGNTGELFF
cdr3_nt: TGCGCCAGCAGCTTCCTTAGCGGGGGAAACACCGGGGAGCTGTTTTTT
j_call: TRBJ2-2
clone_size: NA
v_call: TRBV5-1
d_call: TRBD2

cdr3_aa: CATSRARRLTYEQYF
cdr3_nt: TGTGCCACCAGCAGAGCCCGACGGCTAACCTACGAGCAGTACTTC
j_call: TRBJ2-7
clone_size: NA
v_call: TRBV15
d_call: NA

cdr3_aa: CASSPRDGALETQYF
cdr3_nt: TGTGCCAGCAGCCCCCGGGACGGGGCTCTTGAGACCCAGTACTTC
j_call: TRBJ2-5
clone_size: NA
v_call: TRBV6-6
d_call: NA

cdr3_aa: CASSPRLAEPQETQYF
cdr3_nt: TGCGCCAGCAGCCCGAGACTAGCGGAACCTCAAGAGACCCAGTACTTC
j_call: TRBJ2-5
clone_size: NA
v_call: TRBV4-1
d_call: TRBD2

cdr3_aa: CASSLERDDDSYGYTF
cdr3_nt: TGTGCCAGCAGCTTAGAAAGGGACGACGATTCCTATGGCTACACCTTC
j_call: TRBJ1-2
clone_size: NA
v_call: TRBV7-6
d_call: NA

cdr3_aa: CASGLSQNTDTQYF
cdr3_nt: TGTGCTAGTGGTTTGAGTCAGAACACAGATACGCAGTATTTT
j_call: TRBJ2-3
clone_size: few
v_call: TRBV12-5
d_call: NA

cdr3_aa: CASSQEEGRGYNEQFF
cdr3_nt: TGCGCCAGCAGCCAAGAGGAGGGGCGGGGCTACAATGAGCAGTTCTTC
j_call: TRBJ2-1
clone_size: few
v_call: TRBV4-3
d_call: NA

cdr3_aa: CASSLEDPYNEQFF
cdr3_nt: TGTGCCAGCAGTTTAGAAGACCCCTACAATGAGCAGTTCTTC
j_call: TRBJ2-1
clone_size: NA
v_call: TRBV12-3/TRBV12-4
d_call: NA

cdr3_aa: CASSSGAGGDTQYF
cdr3_nt: TGTGCCAGCAGCTCGGGGGCAGGGGGTGATACGCAGTATTTT
j_call: TRBJ2-3
clone_size: few
v_call: TRBV7-8
d_call: NA

cdr3_aa: CATRGGVSLHEQFF
cdr3_nt: TGTGCCACCAGGGGGGGGGTGAGTCTCCATGAGCAGTTCTTC
j_call: TRBJ2-1
clone_size: few
v_call: TRBV24-1
d_call: TRBD2